Presented here are 11 T cell receptor beta chains from one specimen sequenced in a study of early T cells in non-severe SARS-CoV-2 infection. TCRdb reanalysed the 5' RACE reads using MiXCR and keeps one entry per CDR3 protein. The table lists more than 50,000 distinct CDR3 sequences, over 9.5% of them singletons. Sequencing was performed on whole blood, taken at baseline. The origin of the receptors is an adult who was a healthcare worker with PCR-confirmed SARS-CoV-2 infection or an uninfected control (not recorded which).

This clonotype has just a few counts. For the CDR3, the DNA is TGTGCCATCACCGGGACAGGGAACACCGGGGAGCTGTTTTTT. It is translated as CAITGTGNTGELFF. The chain links TRBV10-3 to TRBJ2-2, with 8 bases that match TRBD1. The CDR3 contains 14 residues. From germline, CDR1 is ENHRY and CDR2 SYGVKD. V dropped 7 bases and J dropped 1; count of bases not matched to a gene: 2.

This clonotype was seen more than once but under ten times. This chain links TRBV5-1 with TRBJ2-7; D gene unclear. V was pared by 4 bases and J by 0 bases, with 17 bases between. CDR1 is SGHRS and CDR2 is YFSETQ in the germline V gene. This CDR3 contains 16 residues. Written as DNA, the CDR3 is TGCGCCAGCAGCCCCGGACCGGTTACGATCTCCTACGAGCAGTACTTC. Amino acids: CASSPGPVTISYEQYF. Supplemented by reference TRBV5-1 and TRBJ2-7, the full variable domain reads KAGVTQTPRYLIKTRGQQVTLSCSPISGHRSVSWYQQTPGQGLQFLFEYFSETQRNKGNFPGRFSGRQFSNSRSEMNVSTLELGDSALYLCASSPGPVTISYEQYFGPGTRLTVT.

This clonotype was counted a few times. The chain has TRBV11-2 and TRBJ2-7, with 12 bases lining up with TRBD2. CDR1 and CDR2 from the germline V gene are SGHAT and FQNNGV. V dropped 4 bases and J dropped 5; count of bases not matched to a gene: 9. This CDR3 region has 16 residues. The CDR3 spells CASSSTSGGIFHEQYF. The DNA for the CDR3 is TGTGCCAGCAGCTCCACTAGCGGGGGGATTTTCCACGAGCAGTACTTC.

This clonotype has a count of ten or more. The chain links TRBV20-1 to TRBJ2-7; D possibly matches TRBD1 or TRBD2 (5 bases each). The germline CDR1 and CDR2 sequences are DFQATT and SNEGSKA (reference sequence). This CDR3 is built from 14 residues. The V gene lost 3 bases and the J gene lost 4 bases, with 16 bases spanning the gap. The CDR3 here is CSARDQGVGYEQYF. CDR3 bases: TGCAGTGCTAGGGACCAGGGAGTTGGTTACGAGCAGTACTTC.

V usage is TRBV6-6 and J usage is TRBJ2-3; TRBD2 aligns across 7 bases. The CDR3 runs 16 residues. Per germline, CDR1 MNHNY and CDR2 SVGAGI (reference sequence). After removal of 4 bases from V and 0 bases from J, the junction contained 7 bases not matched to a gene. CDR3 loop: CASSWLAGASTDTQYF. The CDR3, as DNA: TGTGCCAGCAGTTGGTTGGCGGGAGCTAGCACAGATACGCAGTATTTT.

The chain employs TRBV5-1 and TRBJ1-1; weak D call: TRBD1 (6 bases). With 3 bases removed from V and 0 bases from J, the gap between germline ends came to 18 bases. This CDR3 is built from 17 residues. CDR1 is SGHRS, CDR2 YFSETQ, per germline. The CDR3 DNA reads as TGCGCCAGCAGCTCCCGGGACATGGGACTCATGAACACTGAAGCTTTCTTT. It codes for CASSSRDMGLMNTEAFF.

This clonotype has just a few counts. The chain recombines TRBV7-2 with TRBJ2-7; TRBD2 matches 8 bases. The CDR3 consists of 16 residues. Losses at the gene ends were 1 base for V and 1 base for J; bases not matched to a gene: 6. Per germline, CDR1 SGHTA and CDR2 FQGNSA. CDR3 DNA: TGTGCCAGCAGCTTAGAAGGCGGGAGGCCATCCTACGAGCAGTACTTC. This translates into CASSLEGGRPSYEQYF.

The chain has TRBV7-2 and TRBJ2-1; TRBD1 might be the D (6 bases). CDR1 SGHTA and CDR2 FQGNSA come from the germline V gene. The CDR3 is 15 amino acids. V lost 2 bases to trimming and J lost 5 bases, with 13 bases between them. The CDR3 loop reads CASSLSADSNNEQFF. The CDR3 region has the DNA TGTGCCAGCAGCTTAAGTGCGGACAGTAACAATGAGCAGTTCTTC. Full variable domain (outside the CDR3, taken from reference TRBV7-2 and TRBJ2-1): GAGVSQSPSNKVTEKGKDVELRCDPISGHTALYWYRQSLGQGLEFLIYFQGNSAPDKSGLPSDRFSAERTGGSVSTLTIQRTQQEDSAVYLCASSLSADSNNEQFFGPGTRLTVL.

This clonotype was detected ten times or more. V and J are TRBV7-2 and TRBJ2-1; D might be TRBD1 (6 bases). With 5 bases removed from V and 0 bases from J, the gap between germline ends came to 8 bases. This CDR3 is 14 amino acids long. The germline CDR1 and CDR2 sequences are SGHTA and FQGNSA. CDR3 residues: CASSRQASYNEQFF. The DNA for the CDR3 is TGTGCCAGCAGCCGACAGGCCTCCTACAATGAGCAGTTCTTC. Filled out from reference TRBV7-2 and TRBJ2-1, the complete variable domain reads GAGVSQSPSNKVTEKGKDVELRCDPISGHTALYWYRQSLGQGLEFLIYFQGNSAPDKSGLPSDRFSAERTGGSVSTLTIQRTQQEDSAVYLCASSRQASYNEQFFGPGTRLTVL.

There are a few counts of this clonotype. The chain couples TRBV10-3 to TRBJ2-5; 9 bases map to TRBD2. V lost 2 bases to trimming and J lost 4 bases; unmatched junction nucleotides: 8. CDR1 and CDR2 from the germline V gene are ENHRY and SYGVKD. This CDR3 spans 16 amino acids. The CDR3 coding sequence is TGTGCCATCAGTGAGGACGGGACTAGCAGAACAGAGACCCAGTACTTC. Translated: CAISEDGTSRTETQYF.

There are a few counts of this clonotype. The chain is built from TRBV11-2 and TRBJ2-5; the match to TRBD2 covers 10 bases. Germline V lookup: CDR1 SGHAT, CDR2 FQNNGV. Germline trimming cut 3 bases from V and 4 bases from J; bases unmatched to any gene: 8. There are 16 residues in the CDR3. The CDR3 protein is CASSFVAGGPIETQYF. The CDR3 DNA reads as TGTGCCAGCAGCTTCGTAGCGGGAGGACCCATAGAGACCCAGTACTTC.